This T cell receptor beta chain originates from a study of cytomegalovirus exposure and HLA in healthy donors. The CDR3 runs 15 residues. V gave up 8 bases and J gave up 4 bases; unmatched junction bases: 12. Germline CDR1 MGHDK, CDR2 SYGVNS. The PCR made use of 60 Vbeta and 13 Jbeta primers. Data came from immunoSEQ multiplex PCR; TCRdb stores just in-frame clones and leaves some out. The repertoire holds under 110,000 clones, with roughly 82% as singletons. The J gene is TRBJ2-5, the V gene TRBV25-1; 8 bases line up with TRBD1. This sequence was found in a man aged 50-59 years in good health and CMV-seronegative. The sample consisted of PBMCs. CDR3 loop: CASGPLQGAGETQYF. The CDR3 DNA sequence: TGTGCCAGCGGACCCCTGCAGGGGGCGGGAGAGACCCAGTACTTC. Full variable domain (rest looked up from reference TRBV25-1 and TRBJ2-5): EADIYQTPRYLVIGTGKKITLECSQTMGHDKMYWYQQDPGMELHLIHYSYGVNSTEKGDLSSESTVSRIRTEHFPLTLESARPSHTSQYLCASGPLQGAGETQYFGPGTRLLVL.